This TCR beta chain was observed in a study of T cells in Graves' hyperthyroidism and ophthalmopathy. Study results and caveats: A model of 13 V-J pairs discriminated ophthalmopathy from stable hyperthyroidism.

V lost 6 bases, J lost 2 bases, and 11 bases lay in between. CDR3 length: 13 amino acids. Per the germline V gene, CDR1 is MNHEY and CDR2 is SMNVEV (reference sequence). With regard to this clonotype: Its antigen remains unknown.

RNA transcripts gave rise to amplified TCR beta CDR3 regions. TCR CDR3 regions were first amplified by RT-PCR with HTBI primers. TCRdb recomputed calls from the multiplex PCR reads with MiXCR, one row per CDR3 protein. The sample has about 360,000 distinct CDR3 sequences; around 16% are singletons. Diagnoses rested on clinical symptoms, serum thyroxine and TRAb, thyroid ultrasound and orbital computed tomography. PBMCs were derived from approximately 10 ml fresh peripheral blood. The sequenced sample was blood. V and J are TRBV27 and TRBJ2-7; D tentatively fits TRBD1 or TRBD2 (7 bases each). The clonotype was recovered from a woman aged 18 to 35 with Graves' hyperthyroidism that later progressed to Graves' ophthalmopathy. CDR3 coding DNA: TGTGCCAGCAGACAGGGGAGGGCCTACGAGCAGTACTTC. Its protein product is CASRQGRAYEQYF.